This T cell receptor (beta chain) stems from a study of OX40 agonist ivuxolimab in advanced cancers. Across the study: Patients were given ivuxolimab, an antibody that agonizes OX40 (CD134). Subjects had a mean age of about 57 years, with a range of roughly 23 to 80; approximately 83% were male.

The table lists this clone with a count of one. Its antigen is not known. Between the trimmed V and J ends, which lost 10 bases and 5 bases, there was a span of 11 bases. Per germline, CDR1 SGHTA and CDR2 FQGTGA. The CDR3 has 12 residues. Regarding the study as a whole: CD8+ T cells averaged more expanded clones than CD4+.

Some clones are missing from TCRdb's copy, which holds only in-frame ones; the method was immunoSEQ multiplex PCR. The sample has some 100,000 clones, around 86% seen once. Sampling of blood occurred at baseline, cycle 4 day 1, and cycle 7 day 1. The clonotype was recovered from an adult with an advanced solid tumor such as melanoma, head and neck, liver or kidney cancer. The V and J genes are TRBV7-3 and TRBJ2-2; D is unresolved. The material was CD4+ or CD8+ T cells sorted from blood, obtained in a trial of the OX40 agonist ivuxolimab. CDR3 DNA: TGTGCCACCCAATCTAGGACCGGGGAGCTGTTTTTT. It is translated as CATQSRTGELFF.